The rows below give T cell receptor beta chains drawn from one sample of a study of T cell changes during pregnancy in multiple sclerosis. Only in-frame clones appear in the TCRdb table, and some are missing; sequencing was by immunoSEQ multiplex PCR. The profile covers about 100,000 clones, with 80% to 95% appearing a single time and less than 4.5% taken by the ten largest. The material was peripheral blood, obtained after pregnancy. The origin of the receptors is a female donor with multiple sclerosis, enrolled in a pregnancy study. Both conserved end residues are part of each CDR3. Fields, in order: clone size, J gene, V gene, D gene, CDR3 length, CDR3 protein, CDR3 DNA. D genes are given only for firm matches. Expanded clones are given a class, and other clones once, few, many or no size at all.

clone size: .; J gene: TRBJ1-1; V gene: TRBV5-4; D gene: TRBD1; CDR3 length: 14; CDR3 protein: CASRNGQVNTEAFF; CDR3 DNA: TGTGCCAGCAGAAACGGACAGGTCAACACTGAAGCTTTCTTT
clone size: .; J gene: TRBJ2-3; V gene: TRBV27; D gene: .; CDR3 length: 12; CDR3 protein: CASSLPGDTQYF; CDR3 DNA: TGTGCCAGCAGTTTACCGGGAGATACGCAGTATTTT
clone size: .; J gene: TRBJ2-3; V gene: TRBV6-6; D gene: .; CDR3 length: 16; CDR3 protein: CASRRLWEVGADTQYF; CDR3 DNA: TGTGCCAGCAGGAGGCTATGGGAGGTTGGTGCAGATACGCAGTATTTT
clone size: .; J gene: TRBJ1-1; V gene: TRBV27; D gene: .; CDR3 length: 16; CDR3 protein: CASRDSGGLRNTEAFF; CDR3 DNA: TGTGCCAGCAGGGATTCTGGGGGGTTGAGGAACACTGAAGCTTTCTTT
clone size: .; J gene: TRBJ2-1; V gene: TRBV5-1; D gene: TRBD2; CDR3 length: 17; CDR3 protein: CASSLANAGETYNEQFF; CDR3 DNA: TGCGCCAGCAGCTTGGCCAATGCGGGGGAAACCTACAATGAGCAGTTCTTC
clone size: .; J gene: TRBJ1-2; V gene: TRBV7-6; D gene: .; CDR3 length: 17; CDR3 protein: CASSFERQGLSNYGYTF; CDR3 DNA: TGTGCCAGCAGCTTTGAAAGGCAGGGGCTTTCTAACTATGGCTACACCTTC
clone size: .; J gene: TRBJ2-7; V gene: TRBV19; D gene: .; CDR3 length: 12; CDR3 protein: CASREPPYEQYF; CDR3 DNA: TGTGCCAGTAGGGAGCCGCCCTACGAGCAGTACTTC
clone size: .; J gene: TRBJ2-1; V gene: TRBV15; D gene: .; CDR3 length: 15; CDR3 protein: CATGETPSSYNEQFF; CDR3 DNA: TGTGCCACCGGGGAGACCCCGAGCTCCTACAATGAGCAGTTCTTC
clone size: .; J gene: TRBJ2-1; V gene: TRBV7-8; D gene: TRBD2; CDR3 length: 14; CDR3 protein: CASSLGLAGDEQFF; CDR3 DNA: TGTGCCAGCAGCTTAGGACTAGCGGGGGATGAGCAGTTCTTC
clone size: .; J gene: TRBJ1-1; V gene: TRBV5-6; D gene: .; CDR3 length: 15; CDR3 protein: CASSFGRLMNTEAFF; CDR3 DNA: TGTGCCAGCAGCTTCGGCAGACTCATGAACACTGAAGCTTTCTTT
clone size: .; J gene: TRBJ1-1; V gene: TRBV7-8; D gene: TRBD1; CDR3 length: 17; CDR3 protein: CASSAALSQGIRTEAFF; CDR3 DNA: TGTGCCAGCAGCGCGGCCCTTTCACAGGGGATCCGCACTGAAGCTTTCTTT
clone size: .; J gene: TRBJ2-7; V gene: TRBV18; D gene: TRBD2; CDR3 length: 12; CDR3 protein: CASSPGGSEQYF; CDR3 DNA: TGTGCCAGCTCACCGGGAGGGAGCGAGCAGTACTTC
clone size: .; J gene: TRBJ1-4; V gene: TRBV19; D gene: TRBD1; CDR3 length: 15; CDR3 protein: CASSRPSGTGVKLFF; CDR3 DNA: TGTGCCAGTAGTAGACCCTCCGGGACAGGGGTCAAACTGTTTTTT
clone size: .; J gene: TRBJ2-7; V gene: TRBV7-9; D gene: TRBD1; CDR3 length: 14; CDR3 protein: CASSLDRGSDEQYF; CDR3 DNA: TGTGCCAGCAGCTTAGACAGGGGATCGGACGAGCAGTACTTC
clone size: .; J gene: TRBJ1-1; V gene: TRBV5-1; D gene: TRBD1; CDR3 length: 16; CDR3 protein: CASSLGTGVGLTEAFF; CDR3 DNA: TGCGCCAGCAGCTTGGGGACAGGGGTTGGTTTAACTGAAGCTTTCTTT
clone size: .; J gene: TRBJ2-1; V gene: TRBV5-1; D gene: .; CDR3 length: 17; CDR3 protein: CASSLSLEPGHPSGQFF; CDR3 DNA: TGCGCCAGCAGCTTGTCCCTCGAACCGGGACATCCATCCGGCCAGTTCTTC
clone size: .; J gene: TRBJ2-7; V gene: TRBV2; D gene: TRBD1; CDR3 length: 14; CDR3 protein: CASSSTGHSYEQYF; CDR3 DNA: TGTGCCAGCAGTTCGACAGGGCATTCTTACGAGCAGTACTTC
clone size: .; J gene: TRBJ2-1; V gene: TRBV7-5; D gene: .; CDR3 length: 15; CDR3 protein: CARSYGSGQNNEQFF; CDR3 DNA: TGTGCCAGAAGTTACGGATCGGGACAGAACAATGAGCAGTTCTTC
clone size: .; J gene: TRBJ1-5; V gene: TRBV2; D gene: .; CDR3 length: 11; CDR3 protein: CASSTGGVQHF; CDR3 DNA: TGTGCCAGCAGCACGGGAGGGGTCCAGCATTTT
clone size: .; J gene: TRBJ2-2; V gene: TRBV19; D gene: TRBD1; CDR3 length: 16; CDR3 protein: CASNWDRGTNTGELFF; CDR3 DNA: TGTGCCAGTAATTGGGACAGGGGGACGAACACCGGGGAGCTGTTTTTT
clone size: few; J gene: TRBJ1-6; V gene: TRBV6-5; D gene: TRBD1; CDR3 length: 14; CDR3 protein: CASSYDRGYSPLHF; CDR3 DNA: TGTGCCAGCAGTTACGACAGGGGGTATTCACCCCTCCACTTT
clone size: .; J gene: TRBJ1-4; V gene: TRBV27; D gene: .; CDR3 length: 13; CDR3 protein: CASSYAINEKLFF; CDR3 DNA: TGTGCCAGCAGTTATGCGATTAATGAAAAACTGTTTTTT
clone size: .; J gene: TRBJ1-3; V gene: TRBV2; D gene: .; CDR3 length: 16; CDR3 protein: CASSVVSRASGNTIYF; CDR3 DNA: TGTGCCAGCAGTGTAGTATCGAGAGCCTCTGGAAACACCATATATTTT
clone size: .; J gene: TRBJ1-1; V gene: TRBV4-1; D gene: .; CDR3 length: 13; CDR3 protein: CASSQGLRPEAFF; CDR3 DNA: TGCGCCAGCAGCCAAGGACTAAGACCTGAAGCTTTCTTT
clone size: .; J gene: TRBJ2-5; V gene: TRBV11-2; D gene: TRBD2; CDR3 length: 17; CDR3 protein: CASSLGSGGASQETQYF; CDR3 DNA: TGTGCCAGCAGCTTAGGAAGCGGGGGGGCCAGTCAAGAGACCCAGTACTTC
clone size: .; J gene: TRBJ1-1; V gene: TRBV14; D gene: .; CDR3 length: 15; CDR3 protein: CASSQYHGGNTEAFF; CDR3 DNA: TGTGCCAGCAGCCAGTATCACGGGGGGAACACTGAAGCTTTCTTT
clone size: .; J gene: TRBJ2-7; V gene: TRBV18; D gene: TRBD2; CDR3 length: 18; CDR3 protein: CASSPGAGGHPSSYEQYF; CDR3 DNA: TGTGCCAGCTCACCAGGAGCGGGGGGCCACCCTTCCTCCTACGAGCAGTACTTC
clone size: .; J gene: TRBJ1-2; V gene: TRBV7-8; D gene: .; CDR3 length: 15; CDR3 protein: CASSLTSQDGYGYTF; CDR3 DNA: TGTGCCAGCAGCTTAACCTCACAGGACGGATACGGCTACACCTTC
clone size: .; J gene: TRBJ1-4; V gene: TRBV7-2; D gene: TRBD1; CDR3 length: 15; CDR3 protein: CASSLRQGASEKLFF; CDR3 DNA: TGTGCCAGCAGCCTTCGACAGGGGGCGAGTGAAAAACTGTTTTTT